The sequence of this T cell receptor beta chain was determined in a study of cytomegalovirus exposure and HLA in healthy donors. In the study overall: Counted in an early data release were 75 million to 85 million unique TCRs from HLA-typed donors. Study outcomes and limitations: CMV serostatus alone was available as immune exposure information.

13 Jbeta primers and 60 Vbeta primers were used for the PCR. Libraries were prepared by immunoSEQ multiplex PCR; TCRdb keeps only in-frame clonotypes and omits some of them. The data show 55,000 to 85,000 clones, less than 70% seen once. Of note for this clone: The antigen is undetermined.

Sequenced material: PBMCs. This receptor was identified in a woman between 45 and 60 years old in good health and CMV-seronegative.

The CDR3 DNA reads TGTGCCAGCAGCGGCCGGGGCACAGATACGCAGTATTTT. Amino acids: CASSGRGTDTQYF. The chain uses TRBV7-9 and TRBJ2-3; D ambiguous. Germline V gene sequence: CDR1 SEHNR, CDR2 FQNEAQ (reference sequence). This CDR3 contains 13 residues. The V gene lost 5 bases and the J gene lost 1 base, with 7 bases spanning the gap. Variable domain in full (rest from reference TRBV7-9 and TRBJ2-3): DTGVSQNPRHKITKRGQNVTFRCDPISEHNRLYWYRQTLGQGPEFLTYFQNEAQLEKSRLLSDRFSAERPKGSFSTLEIQRTEQGDSAMYLCASSGRGTDTQYFGPGTRLTVL.